The TCR beta chain described here comes from a study of T-cell memory formation after mild COVID-19. In the study overall: In these data, TCR clusters were largely donor specific. The study's findings and limits: Shrinking CD4+ clones were chiefly CM and EM; CD8+ ones were chiefly EMRA. Cross-reactive memory apparently joined, as some responding clones appeared in pre-infection memory. While clones contracting from day 15 to 85 were balanced between CD4 and CD8, later expanders leaned CD4+.

Germline V gene lookup returns CDR1 SNHLY and CDR2 FYNNEI. With 4 bases removed from V and 9 bases from J, the gap between germline ends came to 16 bases. The CDR3 is made up of 15 amino acids. In regard to this clonotype: Its target is not known.

MiXCR, run by TCRdb on the 5' RACE reads, gives a single entry per CDR3 protein. The sample has 150,000 to 200,000 distinct CDR3 sequences, about 9.9% seen once. The source material was PBMCs or a T cell subset sorted from them (not recorded which). The origin of this receptor is a young man who had mild COVID-19 (a few samples of this study predate the infection). Cell type and time point are not known. V gene TRBV2 combines with J gene TRBJ1-6; perhaps TRBD1 as D (6 bases). In DNA form, the CDR3 reads TGTGCCAGCAGTGGGGCGGGGGGCGCAGGTTCACCCCTCCACTTT. Its protein product is CASSGAGGAGSPLHF.